The next 28 T cell receptor beta chains were all read from a single sample in a study of blood T cells in healthy people across ages. Using a J-beta primer mix together with a sample-barcoded 5' primer, a second PCR was run for roughly 7 to 12 cycles. Using its own MiXCR run on the 5' RACE reads, TCRdb lists one record per CDR3 protein. The sample lists about 800,000 distinct CDR3 sequences, approximately 25% occurring once. In addition, the sample was reused for a study of T cells of mothers and their children.

The sequenced sample was blood. These receptors originate from a boy under 18 in good health.

In the case of this clonotype: A read error may produce the germline difference seen at one junction end. The V call is TRBV7-6, the J call TRBJ2-2; TRBD2 is a possible D gene (5 bases). Germline CDR1 reads SGHVS; CDR2 reads FNYEAQ. CDR3 length: 12 residues. CDR3 in amino acids: CASSSYTGEPFF. The CDR3 region has the DNA TGTGCCAGCAGCTCGTACACCGGGGAGCCGTTTTTT. Full variable domain (outside the CDR3, taken from reference TRBV7-6 and TRBJ2-2): GAGVSQSPRYKVTKRGQDVALRCDPISGHVSLYWYRQALGQGPEFLTYFNYEAQQDKSGLPNDRFSAERPEGSISTLTIQRTEQRDSAMYRCASSSYTGEPFFGEGSRLTVL.

The V gene is TRBV4-3, the J gene TRBJ2-5; D gene uncertain. The end of the DNA aligns better with TRBJ2-1, so the J call may be wrong. The germline V gene encodes CDR1 LGHNA and CDR2 YSLEER. The CDR3 has 15 residues. In DNA form, the CDR3 reads TGCGCCAGCAGCCAAGATCGCATTCGTAACAATGAGCAGTTCTTC. It translates to CASSQDRIRNNEQFF.

The chain links TRBV9 to TRBJ2-5; no clear D. V lost 0 bases to trimming and J lost 0 bases, with 9 bases between them. CDR1 and CDR2 (germline): SGDLS, YYNGEE. This CDR3 contains 15 residues. The CDR3 DNA is TGTGCCAGCAGCGTAGAGGACGGATACCAAGAGACCCAGTACTTC. Protein: CASSVEDGYQETQYF.

This sequence joins TRBV20-1 and TRBJ2-3; a weak D match, TRBD1 (8 bases). With 5 bases removed from V and 0 bases from J, the gap between germline ends came to 21 bases. This CDR3 has 17 amino acids. Germline CDR1 reads DFQATT; CDR2 reads SNEGSKA (reference sequence). The CDR3 sequence is CSARDLDREGSTDTQYF. DNA of the CDR3: TGCAGTGCTCGCGACTTGGACAGGGAGGGTAGCACAGATACGCAGTATTTT.

This clonotype occurred a few times. CDR3 bases: TGTGCCAGCAGTTACCCCAATCGGGACGGACTATCGGCCCAGCATTTT. Residues: CASSYPNRDGLSAQHF. The rearrangement uses TRBV6-2 or TRBV6-3 and TRBJ1-5; weak D call: TRBD1 (5 bases). CDR3 size: 16 residues. CDR1 MNHEY and CDR2 SVGEGT come from the germline V gene. The ends were cut back, 2 bases at V and 11 bases at J, with 22 bases in the middle.

The chain recombines TRBV6-2 or TRBV6-3 with TRBJ2-4; D perhaps matches TRBD2 (6 bases). The germline V and J ends were trimmed by 4 bases and 1 base, with 14 bases remaining between them. Germline V gene lookup returns CDR1 MNHEY and CDR2 SVGEGT. The CDR3 length is 16 residues. The CDR3 DNA reads TGTGCCAGCAGTTTACAGCCAAGCGGGGCCAAAAACATTCAGTACTTC. This translates into CASSLQPSGAKNIQYF.

This rearrangement joins TRBV28 to TRBJ1-5; the D gene is possibly TRBD1 (6 bases). The CDR3 spans 18 residues. The germline gives CDR1 MDHEN, CDR2 SYDVKM. Trimming took 4 bases from V and 0 from J, leaving 19 bases between them. The CDR3, as DNA: TGTGCCAGCAGTTCGGGGCAGGGGCCATACTATAGCAATCAGCCCCAGCATTTT. Translated, it gives CASSSGQGPYYSNQPQHF.

There are a few counts of this clonotype. The chain joins TRBV29-1 to TRBJ2-3, with TRBD2 matching over 8 bases. Germline CDR1 reads SQVTM; CDR2 reads ANQGSEA. V was pared by 4 bases and J by 0 bases, with 6 bases of the junction left unmatched. The CDR3 sequence is 15 residues long. The CDR3 loop reads CSVGRTSSSTDTQYF. CDR3 nucleotides: TGCAGCGTTGGTAGGACTAGCAGTAGCACAGATACGCAGTATTTT.

The chain uses TRBV6-1 and TRBJ2-3, with 9 bases that match TRBD2. Trimming took 5 bases from V and 2 from J; bases not matched to a gene: 5. This CDR3 contains 15 residues. The germline V gene encodes CDR1 MNHNS and CDR2 SASEGT. The CDR3 nucleotides are TGTGCCAGCAGTCTTATAGCGGGAGCCACAGATACGCAGTATTTT. This translates into CASSLIAGATDTQYF.

This clonotype turned up a few times. The chain carries TRBV4-3 and TRBJ2-2; D is unresolved. In germline, CDR1 is LGHNA, CDR2 YSLEER. V lost 0 bases to trimming and J lost 4 bases, with 12 bases between them. The CDR3 extends over 16 amino acids. In DNA, the CDR3 is TGCGCCAGCAGCCAAGATTCGGCGGAGCCCACCGGGGAGCTGTTTTTT. It codes for CASSQDSAEPTGELFF.

The chain employs TRBV14 and TRBJ2-4; the D is unclear. This CDR3 spans 14 amino acids. V shed 0 bases and J shed 6 bases, with 9 bases lying between them. In germline, CDR1 is SGHDN, CDR2 FVKESK. The CDR3 protein is CASSQDLTPNIQYF. CDR3 nucleotide sequence: TGTGCCAGCAGCCAAGATTTGACCCCAAACATTCAGTACTTC.

The chain is built from TRBV20-1 and TRBJ2-1; D call uncertain. The CDR3 loop spans 13 amino acids. Germline lookup yields CDR1 DFQATT and CDR2 SNEGSKA (reference sequence). Between the trimmed V and J ends, which lost 3 bases and 0 bases, there was a span of 6 bases. The CDR3: CSARTGSYNEQFF. The CDR3, as DNA: TGCAGTGCTAGGACGGGCTCCTACAATGAGCAGTTCTTC.

This clonotype was detected a few times. This chain links TRBV6-1 with TRBJ1-2; D remains unclear. V lost 1 base and J lost 3, with 0 bases in between. The CDR3 runs 11 residues. In germline, CDR1 is MNHNS, CDR2 SASEGT. Here the CDR3 reads CASSEDYGYTF. In nucleotides, the CDR3 is TGTGCCAGCAGTGAAGACTATGGCTACACCTTC.

This chain uses TRBV6-5 with TRBJ2-1; TRBD2 matches at 12 bases. The J call may be mistaken, given a closer DNA end match to TRBJ2-5. This CDR3 spans 16 amino acids. Germline CDR1 reads MNHEY; CDR2 reads SVGAGI. CDR3 coding DNA: TGTGCCAGCAGTAACCTAGCGGGAGGGCCGGGTGAGACCCAGTACTTC. This encodes CASSNLAGGPGETQYF.

This clonotype was recorded a few times. This chain uses TRBV5-1 with TRBJ1-3; 10 bases agree with TRBD1. V lost 7 bases to trimming and J lost 0 bases; unmatched junction nucleotides: 4. The CDR3 runs 15 residues. CDR1 SGHRS and CDR2 YFSETQ come from the germline V gene. The CDR3 loop is CASGTGDTSGNTIYF. The CDR3 nucleotides read TGCGCCAGCGGGACAGGGGACACCTCTGGAAACACCATATATTTT.

V usage is TRBV7-2 and J usage is TRBJ2-1, with D maybe TRBD1 (5 bases). CDR1 is SGHTA and CDR2 is FQGNSA in the germline V gene. The V and J ends lost 1 base and 12 bases respectively, with 7 bases between them. The CDR3 contains 11 residues. The CDR3 sequence is CASSLEQGQFF. The CDR3 bases are TGTGCCAGCAGCTTAGAGCAGGGGCAGTTCTTC.

The rearrangement uses TRBV28 and TRBJ2-4; unclear D gene. The CDR3 has 11 amino acids. CDR1 is MDHEN, CDR2 SYDVKM, per germline. The V gene lost 3 bases and the J gene lost 15 bases, with 12 bases spanning the gap. CDR3 DNA sequence: TGTGCCAGCAGTTTTAACTCAAAGTGGTACTTC. Translated: CASSFNSKWYF.

This clonotype was counted between two and nine times. The V call is TRBV29-1, the J call TRBJ2-5; 10 nucleotides align to TRBD2. Germline V lookup: CDR1 SQVTM, CDR2 ANQGSEA. This CDR3 spans 14 amino acids. The V gene end was trimmed by 5 bases and the J gene end by 1 base; junction bases not matched to a gene: 4. CDR3 in amino acids: CSVLAGAAQETQYF. The CDR3, as DNA: TGCAGCGTTCTAGCGGGGGCCGCCCAAGAGACCCAGTACTTC.

This clonotype was counted a few times. The chain is built from TRBV6-5 and TRBJ1-1; no reliable D call. The CDR3 is 13 residues long. Deletions cut 6 bases from V and 3 bases from J, with 11 bases between. CDR1 is MNHEY, CDR2 SVGAGI, per germline. In nucleotides, the CDR3 is TGTGCCAGCAGCCGATCCGGAGACACTGAAGCTTTCTTT. This translates into CASSRSGDTEAFF.

V and J are TRBV29-1 and TRBJ2-3; weak D call: TRBD2 (6 bases). The germline CDR1 and CDR2 sequences are SQVTM and ANQGSEA. This CDR3 is 15 amino acids long. V was trimmed by 5 bases and J by 2 bases, leaving 17 bases between them. CDR3 residues: CSVLGSPGDTDTQYF. The CDR3 DNA reads TGCAGCGTTCTGGGCAGCCCGGGGGACACAGATACGCAGTATTTT.

The chain combines TRBV27 with TRBJ1-1; 9 positions match TRBD1. CDR3 length equals 15 residues. The germline V gene has CDR1 MNHEY and CDR2 SMNVEV (reference sequence). Germline trimming cut 5 bases from V and 4 bases from J; bases unmatched to any gene: 8. DNA for the CDR3: TGTGCCAGCAGTCGTCCCGGGACAGGGTTCACTGAAGCTTTCTTT. This encodes CASSRPGTGFTEAFF.

The V and J genes are TRBV7-2 and TRBJ1-3, with a possible D match to TRBD1 (6 bases). CDR1 and CDR2 from the germline V gene are SGHTA and FQGNSA. Trimming cost V 5 bases and J 1 base, with 9 bases left between them. CDR3 length: 14 residues. The chain's CDR3 is CASSPDRSGNTIYF. The CDR3 DNA sequence: TGTGCCAGCAGCCCCGACAGGTCTGGAAACACCATATATTTT.

The sample holds a few counts of this clonotype. V usage is TRBV28 and J usage is TRBJ2-5; TRBD1 might be the D (5 bases). The CDR3 is made up of 14 amino acids. Per germline, CDR1 MDHEN and CDR2 SYDVKM. Trimming removed 4 bases from V and 1 base from J, with 10 bases in between. The CDR3 spells CASSYRPGQETQYF. As DNA, the CDR3 is TGTGCCAGCAGTTACAGGCCCGGCCAAGAGACCCAGTACTTC.

Of note for this clonotype: Being one base from a much bigger clone, this may be a read error. This CDR3 is CASSFEETDTQSF. The CDR3 DNA is TGTGCCAGCAGTTTCGAGGAGACAGATACGCAGTCTTTT. The V gene is TRBV28, the J gene TRBJ2-3; D perhaps matches TRBD1 (5 bases). The CDR3 sequence is 13 residues long. Germline V gives CDR1 MDHEN, CDR2 SYDVKM.

V is TRBV6-5 and J is TRBJ2-7; D is tentatively TRBD1 or TRBD2 (5 bases each). V was shortened by 2 bases and J by 7 bases, with 18 bases between the two germline ends. Germline V lookup: CDR1 MNHEY, CDR2 SVGAGI. This CDR3 contains 15 residues. Written as DNA, the CDR3 is TGTGCCAGCAGTTACGGGGGTAGCGCCGTGGGGGAGCAGTACTTC. This gives the protein CASSYGGSAVGEQYF.

V and J are TRBV6-1 and TRBJ1-4; 10 bases agree with TRBD1. Trimming at V came to 6 bases and at J to 0 bases, leaving 7 bases not matched to a gene. Germline values: CDR1 MNHNS, CDR2 SASEGT. CDR3 length: 17 residues. Written as DNA, the CDR3 is TGTGCCAGCAGCCGGGGACAGGGGATTGCAACTAATGAAAAACTGTTTTTT. This encodes CASSRGQGIATNEKLFF.

The chain has TRBV5-6 and TRBJ2-1, with a tentative D call TRBD1 (5 bases). CDR3 length: 17 amino acids. V lost 0 bases, J lost 9 bases, and 22 bases lay in between. Germline CDR1 reads SGHDT; CDR2 reads YYEEEE. CDR3 sequence reads: CASSLAVSGWPTIEQFF. The CDR3, as DNA: TGTGCCAGCAGCTTGGCCGTGTCAGGGTGGCCAACAATTGAGCAGTTCTTC.

The J gene is TRBJ1-2, the V gene TRBV6-5; no clear D gene. Trimming removed 5 bases at V and 4 bases at J, with 14 bases between. The CDR3 length is 14 residues. From germline, CDR1 is MNHEY and CDR2 SVGAGI. The CDR3 is CASSPRTDTYGYTF. The CDR3 coding sequence is TGTGCCAGCAGTCCAAGGACGGATACCTATGGCTACACCTTC.